The 28 T cell receptor beta chains below come from one sample, sequenced in a study of blood T cells in healthy people across ages. For the second PCR, which ran for roughly 7 to 11 cycles, a sample-barcoded 5' primer and a J-beta primer mix were used. TCRdb processed the 5' RACE reads anew with MiXCR; each CDR3 protein has one entry. The data show roughly 1.5 million distinct CDR3 sequences, 35% to 45% seen once. The sample was blood. All receptors come from a woman aged 18-35 years in good health.

This chain connects TRBV20-1 to TRBJ1-1; D is uncertain. This CDR3 is 13 amino acids long. Germline V lookup: CDR1 DFQATT, CDR2 SNEGSKA (reference sequence). With 4 bases removed from V and 3 bases from J, the gap between germline ends came to 12 bases. CDR3 sequence (DNA): TGCAGTGCTAACACTCCGATGGACACTGAAGCTTTCTTT. Translating gives CSANTPMDTEAFF.

This clonotype was counted a single time. The rearrangement uses TRBV27 and TRBJ2-2; no reliable D call. Per germline, CDR1 MNHEY and CDR2 SMNVEV (reference sequence). This CDR3 has 14 residues. V lost 0 bases to trimming and J lost 3 bases, with 5 bases between them. For the CDR3, the DNA is TGTGCCAGCAGTTTATCCTGGGACACCGGGGAGCTGTTTTTT. Its protein product is CASSLSWDTGELFF.

This sequence joins TRBV20-1 and TRBJ1-1, with no clear D. V shed 6 bases and J shed 3 bases, with 14 bases lying between them. CDR3 length: 13 residues. The germline gives CDR1 DFQATT, CDR2 SNEGSKA (reference sequence). The CDR3 is CSALETEDTEAFF. The CDR3 region has the DNA TGCAGTGCGTTGGAAACAGAAGACACTGAAGCTTTCTTT.

V gene TRBV6-1 combines with J gene TRBJ2-3, with a possible D match to TRBD1 (6 bases). CDR1 and CDR2 (germline): MNHNS, SASEGT. This CDR3 has 16 amino acids. The V and J ends lost 8 bases and 6 bases respectively, with 24 bases between them. CDR3 sequence (DNA): TGTGCCAGCGTAAGAGAGTCAGGGGATGTCAGGGATACGCAGTATTTT. The encoded protein is CASVRESGDVRDTQYF.

The genes are TRBV9 and TRBJ2-5; D gene unclear. Germline CDR1 reads SGDLS; CDR2 reads YYNGEE. V was trimmed by 4 bases and J by 11 bases, leaving 21 bases between them. The CDR3 runs to 14 residues. DNA for the CDR3: TGTGCCAGCAGCCCCCGCGGCTCTAGGAATGAGCAGTACTTC. It specifies CASSPRGSRNEQYF.

V and J are TRBV7-2 and TRBJ2-1; D is unresolved. CDR3 length: 16 residues. In germline, CDR1 is SGHTA, CDR2 FQGNSA. V was pared by 3 bases and J by 0 bases, with 12 bases between. This CDR3 reads CASSFRLSASYNEQFF. The CDR3 DNA sequence: TGTGCCAGCAGCTTTAGGCTAAGCGCCTCCTACAATGAGCAGTTCTTC. The full variable domain, completed using reference TRBV7-2 and TRBJ2-1, is GAGVSQSPSNKVTEKGKDVELRCDPISGHTALYWYRQSLGQGLEFLIYFQGNSAPDKSGLPSDRFSAERTGGSVSTLTIQRTQQEDSAVYLCASSFRLSASYNEQFFGPGTRLTVL.

This rearrangement joins TRBV25-1 to TRBJ1-2, with 7 bases aligning to TRBD1. The V gene end was trimmed by 7 bases and the J gene end by 8 bases; junction bases not matched to a gene: 10. This CDR3 has 13 amino acids. Per the germline V gene, CDR1 is MGHDK and CDR2 is SYGVNS. CDR3 sequence reads: CASIHDRVLGYTF. In nucleotides, the CDR3 is TGTGCCAGCATTCACGACAGGGTGCTCGGCTACACCTTC.

Many counts were recorded for this clonotype. The V and J genes are TRBV4-1 and TRBJ2-7; 7 bases agree with TRBD1. Germline CDR1 and CDR2: MGHRA and YSYEKL. The CDR3 contains 17 residues. Germline trimming cut 5 bases from V and 2 bases from J; bases unmatched to any gene: 15. The CDR3 protein is CASSSLQGSRGTYEQYF. CDR3 in DNA: TGCGCCAGCAGCTCTTTACAGGGGTCGAGGGGCACCTACGAGCAGTACTTC.

The J gene is TRBJ1-1, the V gene TRBV29-1; TRBD1 agrees at 9 bases. The CDR3 loop spans 13 amino acids. Germline values: CDR1 SQVTM, CDR2 ANQGSEA. The J segment lost 7 bases and the V segment lost 2 bases, leaving 5 bases of the junction unmatched. CDR3 protein: CSVETGGEVEAFF. CDR3 DNA: TGCAGCGTTGAAACAGGGGGCGAGGTTGAAGCTTTCTTT.

This chain joins TRBV7-9 and TRBJ2-5; no definite D call. The CDR3 sequence is 15 residues long. V was trimmed by 4 bases and J by 1 base, leaving 13 bases between them. Germline assignment: CDR1 SEHNR and CDR2 FQNEAQ (reference sequence). CDR3 sequence: CASSSQTWIQETQYF. For the CDR3, the DNA is TGTGCCAGCAGCTCCCAGACGTGGATCCAAGAGACCCAGTACTTC. Complete variable domain (other parts from reference TRBV7-9 and TRBJ2-5): DTGVSQNPRHKITKRGQNVTFRCDPISEHNRLYWYRQTLGQGPEFLTYFQNEAQLEKSRLLSDRFSAERPKGSFSTLEIQRTEQGDSAMYLCASSSQTWIQETQYFGPGTRLLVL.

This clonotype was detected a few times. This chain joins TRBV4-2 and TRBJ1-2; D is ambiguous. The V gene lost 0 bases and the J gene lost 1 base, with 9 bases spanning the gap. Looked up from germline, CDR1 is LGHNA and CDR2 is YNFKEQ. The CDR3 spans 15 residues. CDR3 loop: CASSQDHAVNYGYTF. CDR3 DNA sequence: TGTGCCAGCAGCCAAGATCACGCAGTTAACTATGGCTACACCTTC.

This chain links TRBV27 with TRBJ1-1; D is uncertain. The CDR3 consists of 12 residues. In germline, CDR1 is MNHEY, CDR2 SMNVEV (reference sequence). The V end lost 6 bases, the J end lost 9 bases, and 14 bases lay between the germline ends. CDR3 amino acids: CASRGSLAQAFF. The CDR3 region has the DNA TGTGCCAGCAGAGGCAGCTTGGCTCAAGCTTTCTTT.

V gene TRBV20-1 combines with J gene TRBJ1-3; unclear D gene. Germline V lookup: CDR1 DFQATT, CDR2 SNEGSKA (reference sequence). Trimming stripped 3 bases from V and 4 bases from J, with 13 bases between. CDR3 length: 14 residues. CDR3 in DNA: TGCAGTGCTAGGGAAAGGGTGGCCGGAAACACCATATATTTT. Encoded protein: CSARERVAGNTIYF.

The chain combines TRBV20-1 with TRBJ2-7, with TRBD2 matching 13 bases. The CDR3 loop spans 17 amino acids. Unmatched junction bases numbered 11, after V lost 3 bases and J lost 3 bases. Germline V CDR1 and CDR2: DFQATT, SNEGSKA (reference sequence). The CDR3 protein is CSASDPRGLAGFYEQYF. The CDR3 DNA reads as TGCAGTGCTAGTGACCCCAGGGGACTAGCGGGGTTCTACGAGCAGTACTTC.

This clonotype was recorded many times. The J gene is TRBJ2-3, the V gene TRBV29-1; D may be TRBD2 (6 bases). Trimming pared 5 bases from V and 4 bases from J, leaving 7 bases between. Germline values: CDR1 SQVTM, CDR2 ANQGSEA. The CDR3 loop spans 11 amino acids. CDR3 loop: CSVRLADTQYF. CDR3 in DNA: TGCAGCGTTCGACTAGCAGATACGCAGTATTTT.

V is TRBV7-9 and J is TRBJ2-1; 13 nucleotides align to TRBD2. V lost 5 bases and J lost 4; bases outside the gene matches: 11. The CDR3 extends over 18 amino acids. Germline CDR1 SEHNR, CDR2 FQNEAQ (reference sequence). This chain's CDR3 is CASSTTSGRPNIYNEQFF. In DNA form, the CDR3 reads TGTGCCAGCAGCACGACTAGCGGGAGGCCTAATATTTACAATGAGCAGTTCTTC. Drawing the rest from reference TRBV7-9 and TRBJ2-1, the complete variable domain is DTGVSQNPRHKITKRGQNVTFRCDPISEHNRLYWYRQTLGQGPEFLTYFQNEAQLEKSRLLSDRFSAERPKGSFSTLEIQRTEQGDSAMYLCASSTTSGRPNIYNEQFFGPGTRLTVL.

This clonotype was observed a few times. This sequence joins TRBV5-1 and TRBJ2-7; 8 positions match TRBD1. This CDR3 has 15 residues. Germline assignment: CDR1 SGHRS and CDR2 YFSETQ. V was pared by 1 base and J by 2 bases, with 5 bases of the junction left unmatched. CDR3: CASSLRRTGTYEQYF. The CDR3 DNA reads as TGCGCCAGCAGCTTGAGGCGGACAGGGACCTACGAGCAGTACTTC.

The genes are TRBV29-1 and TRBJ2-5; 8 bases line up with TRBD1. From germline, CDR1 is SQVTM and CDR2 ANQGSEA. The CDR3 covers 14 residues. The V segment lost 4 bases and the J segment 1 base; nucleotides outside the gene matches: 5. Written as DNA, the CDR3 is TGCAGCGTTGCCGGAGACAGGGGCCAAGAGACCCAGTACTTC. Protein sequence: CSVAGDRGQETQYF.

This clonotype appeared a few times. J is TRBJ1-1 and V is TRBV5-1, with D possibly matching TRBD1 (5 bases). From germline, CDR1 is SGHRS and CDR2 YFSETQ. The CDR3 is 15 residues long. V was trimmed by 4 bases and J by 8 bases, leaving 21 bases between them. CDR3 residues: CASSRRGGDDAEAFF. CDR3 DNA sequence: TGCGCCAGCAGCCGACGAGGAGGGGACGACGCCGAAGCTTTCTTT.

This rearrangement joins TRBV30 to TRBJ1-2, with D unresolved. This CDR3 comprises 10 residues. V lost 5 bases and J lost 4, with 5 bases in between. In germline, CDR1 is GTSNPN, CDR2 SVGIG (reference sequence). Written as DNA, the CDR3 is TGTGCCTGGGGTTCCTATGGCTACACCTTC. Translating gives CAWGSYGYTF.

A few counts support this clonotype. This CDR3 is CASTKGANSPLHF. CDR3 nucleotides: TGTGCCAGCACAAAGGGGGCGAATTCACCCCTCCACTTT. The chain has TRBV25-1 and TRBJ1-6; TRBD1 matches 7 bases. V lost 7 bases, J lost 7 bases, and 4 bases stayed unmatched. This CDR3 has 13 residues. The germline CDR1 and CDR2 sequences are MGHDK and SYGVNS.

This clonotype has a single count. This rearrangement joins TRBV4-1 to TRBJ2-7, with 10 bases that match TRBD2. The J call may be mistaken, given a closer DNA end match to TRBJ2-4. Germline-derived CDR1 and CDR2 are MGHRA and YSYEKL. CDR3 size: 19 residues. CDR3 bases: TGCGCCAGCAGCCAAGGGATCCCCGGGACTAGCGCAAAGAGGAACATTCAGTACTTC. It translates to CASSQGIPGTSAKRNIQYF.

This clonotype was seen a few times. This sequence joins TRBV18 and TRBJ2-5, with TRBD2 matching over 10 bases. The J call is uncertain, as TRBJ2-7 better fits the DNA end. The CDR3 covers 15 residues. The germline gives CDR1 KGHSH, CDR2 LQKENI. In DNA, the CDR3 is TGTGCCAGCTCACCAGCTAGCGGGAGCACGGGCGAGCAGTACTTC. It codes for CASSPASGSTGEQYF.

The chain has TRBV7-2 and TRBJ2-7, with D unclear. In germline, CDR1 is SGHTA, CDR2 FQGNSA. V lost 1 base and J 10 bases, leaving 8 bases between the germline ends. The CDR3 contains 11 residues. CDR3 nucleotides: TGTGCCAGCAGCTTAGGGTTAGATCAGTACTTC. It codes for CASSLGLDQYF.

This clonotype was counted only a few times. V and J are TRBV20-1 and TRBJ1-6, with D possibly matching TRBD1 (5 bases). V was cut by 5 bases and J by 6 bases, with 14 bases left in between. The length of the CDR3 is 14 residues. Germline lookup yields CDR1 DFQATT and CDR2 SNEGSKA (reference sequence). CDR3 in amino acids: CSAVRGGPNSPLHF. CDR3 in DNA: TGCAGTGCTGTACGGGGGGGTCCTAATTCACCCCTCCACTTT.

The gene calls are TRBV7-2 and TRBJ2-7; D may match TRBD1 or TRBD2 (5 bases each). The germline V gene encodes CDR1 SGHTA and CDR2 FQGNSA. The CDR3 consists of 14 residues. The V gene lost 5 bases and the J gene lost 2 bases, with 13 bases spanning the gap. The DNA of the CDR3 is TGTGCCAGCAGCGACGGGACGGTGGCCTACGAGCAGTACTTC. Amino acids: CASSDGTVAYEQYF.

This chain links TRBV5-1 with TRBJ2-5; 12 nucleotides agree with TRBD2. The J call is doubtful: the DNA matches TRBJ2-7 better. Per germline, CDR1 SGHRS and CDR2 YFSETQ. This CDR3 has 14 amino acids. The CDR3 DNA sequence: TGCGCCAGCCGGGAGACTAGCGGGAGCCACGAGCAGTACTTC. As protein: CASRETSGSHEQYF.

This clonotype was picked up a small number of times. The rearrangement links TRBV6-6 to TRBJ1-5; weak D call: TRBD1 (5 bases). This CDR3 spans 17 amino acids. V shed 0 bases and J shed 0 bases, with 12 bases lying between them. The germline V gene has CDR1 MNHNY and CDR2 SVGAGI (reference sequence). CDR3: CASSYSTGAYSNQPQHF. The CDR3 coding sequence is TGTGCCAGCAGTTACTCGACTGGGGCGTATAGCAATCAGCCCCAGCATTTT.